This TCR beta chain came from a study of PD-L1 blockade in urothelial cancer. CDR3 length: 18 amino acids. The germline V gene encodes CDR1 SGDLS and CDR2 YYNGEE. Unmatched junction bases numbered 8, after V lost 2 bases and J lost 2 bases. Specified time point: pretreatment peripheral blood. The repertoire was sequenced with immunoSEQ multiplex PCR; TCRdb's copy has only in-frame clones and lacks some. The sample holds some 71,000 clones, more than 75% seen once. V and J are TRBV9 and TRBJ2-3; 13 bases match TRBD2. This specimen consisted of PBMCs, obtained around atezolizumab (anti-PD-L1) treatment. The TCR sequence derives from a man aged 55-75 years with urothelial cancer. DNA for the CDR3: TGTGCCAGCAGCGTTGAACTAGCGGGGGGGCTCCTCACAGATACGCAGTATTTT. This gives the protein CASSVELAGGLLTDTQYF.